This T cell receptor (beta chain) was observed in a study of T cells after somatic rescue of genetic block. With 2 bases clipped from V and 9 bases from J, the junction kept 5 bases outside the gene matches. CDR3 length: 13 residues. Germline V CDR1 and CDR2: SGHDT, YYEEEE. The table came from immunoSEQ multiplex PCR; TCRdb's copy has only in-frame clones and leaves some out. The table has roughly 71,000 clones, approximately 91% seen once; the top ten hold about 3%. The sequenced material came from peripheral blood mononuclear cells (PBMCs). The gene calls are TRBV5-6 and TRBJ2-1; TRBD2 agrees at 7 bases. This TCR was sampled from a man aged 25-45 years. In DNA, the CDR3 is TGTGCCAGCAGCTTTGGGGGGGTGGCTGAGCAGTTCTTC. This codes for CASSFGGVAEQFF.